What follows describes a single T cell receptor beta chain. The ends lost 5 bases at V and 6 bases at J; junction bases unmatched: 6. Germline CDR1 and CDR2: SGHRS and YFSETQ. The CDR3 sequence is 14 residues long. This record comes from a study of blood T cell repertoires in COVID-19. Two negative PCRs, clearance, or symptom resolution were required of recovered Cohort 3 donors. This table comes from immunoSEQ multiplex PCR, and its TCRdb copy is limited to in-frame clones, with some not included. The table records about 120,000 clones, 84% of them present only once. The source material was PBMCs or T cells enriched from blood (not recorded which). The V and J genes are TRBV5-1 and TRBJ1-5; 9 bases are shared with TRBD1. The origin of this receptor is a woman in her thirties who had recovered from COVID-19. Written as DNA, the CDR3 is TGCGCCAGCAGACCCGGGACAGGGAGTCAGCCCCAGCATTTT. Residues: CASRPGTGSQPQHF.